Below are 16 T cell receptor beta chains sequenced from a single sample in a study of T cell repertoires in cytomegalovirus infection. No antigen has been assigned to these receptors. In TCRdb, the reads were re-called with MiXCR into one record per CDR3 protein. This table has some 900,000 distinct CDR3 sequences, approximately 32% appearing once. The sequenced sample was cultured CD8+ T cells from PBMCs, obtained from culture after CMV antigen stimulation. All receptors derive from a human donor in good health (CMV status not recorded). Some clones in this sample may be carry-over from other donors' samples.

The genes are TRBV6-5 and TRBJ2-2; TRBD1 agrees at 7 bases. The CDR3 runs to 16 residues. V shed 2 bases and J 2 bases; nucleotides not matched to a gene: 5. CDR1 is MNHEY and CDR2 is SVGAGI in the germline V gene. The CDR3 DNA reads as TGTGCCAGCAGTTACGGGGGACAGCGTAACACCGGGGAGCTGTTTTTT. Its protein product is CASSYGGQRNTGELFF.

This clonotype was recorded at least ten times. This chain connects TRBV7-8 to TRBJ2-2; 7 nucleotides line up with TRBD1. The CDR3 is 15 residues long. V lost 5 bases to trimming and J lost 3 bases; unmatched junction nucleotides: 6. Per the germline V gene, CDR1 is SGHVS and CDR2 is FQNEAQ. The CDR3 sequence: CASSIKTGYTGELFF. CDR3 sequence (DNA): TGTGCCAGCAGCATAAAGACAGGGTACACCGGGGAGCTGTTTTTT.

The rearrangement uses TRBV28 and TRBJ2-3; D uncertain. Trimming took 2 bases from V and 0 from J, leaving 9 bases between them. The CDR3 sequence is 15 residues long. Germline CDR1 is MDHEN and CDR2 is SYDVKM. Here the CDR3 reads CASSLDSGSTDTQYF. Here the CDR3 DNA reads TGTGCCAGCAGTTTAGATTCCGGGAGCACAGATACGCAGTATTTT.

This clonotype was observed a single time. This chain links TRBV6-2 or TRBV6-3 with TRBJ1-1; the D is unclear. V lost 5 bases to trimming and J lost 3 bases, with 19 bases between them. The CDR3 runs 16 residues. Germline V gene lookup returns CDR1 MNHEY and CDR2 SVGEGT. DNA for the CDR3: TGTGCCAGCAGTACCCGGACCCACGGAGGAGACACTGAAGCTTTCTTT. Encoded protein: CASSTRTHGGDTEAFF.

The CDR3 loop is CASSPWMENTEAFF. The CDR3 DNA follows: TGTGCCAGCAGCCCCTGGATGGAAAACACTGAAGCTTTCTTT. The J gene is TRBJ1-1, the V gene TRBV11-2; the D is unclear. CDR3 length: 14 residues. Germline CDR1 SGHAT, CDR2 FQNNGV. Trimming stripped 5 bases from V and 2 bases from J, with 12 bases between. The complete variable domain, with remaining parts taken from reference TRBV11-2 and TRBJ1-1, reads EAGVAQSPRYKIIEKRQSVAFWCNPISGHATLYWYQQILGQGPKLLIQFQNNGVVDDSQLPKDRFSAERLKGVDSTLKIQPAKLEDSAVYLCASSPWMENTEAFFGQGTRLTVV.

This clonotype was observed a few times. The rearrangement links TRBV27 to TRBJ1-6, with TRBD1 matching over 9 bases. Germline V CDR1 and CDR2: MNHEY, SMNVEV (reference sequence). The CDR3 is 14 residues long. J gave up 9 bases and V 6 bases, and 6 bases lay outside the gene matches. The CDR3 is CASRLTGGTSPLHF. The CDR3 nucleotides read TGTGCCAGCAGGTTGACAGGGGGGACTTCACCCCTCCACTTT.

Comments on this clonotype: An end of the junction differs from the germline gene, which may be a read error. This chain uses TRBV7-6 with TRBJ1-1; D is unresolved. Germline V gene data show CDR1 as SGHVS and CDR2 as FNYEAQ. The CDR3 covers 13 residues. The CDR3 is CANSPTPLDEAFF. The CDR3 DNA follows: TGTGCCAACAGCCCCACCCCCCTGGATGAAGCTTTCTTT.

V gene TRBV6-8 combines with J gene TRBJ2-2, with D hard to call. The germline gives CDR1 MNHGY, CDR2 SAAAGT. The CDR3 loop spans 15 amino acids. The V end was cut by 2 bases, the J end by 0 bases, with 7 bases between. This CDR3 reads CASSYNRPNTGELFF. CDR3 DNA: TGTGCCAGCAGTTACAACAGACCGAACACCGGGGAGCTGTTTTTT.

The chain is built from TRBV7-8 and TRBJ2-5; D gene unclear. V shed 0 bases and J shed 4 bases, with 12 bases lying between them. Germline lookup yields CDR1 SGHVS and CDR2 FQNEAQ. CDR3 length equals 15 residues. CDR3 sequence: CASSLASGPTETQYF. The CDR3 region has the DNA TGTGCCAGCAGCTTAGCGAGTGGACCCACAGAGACCCAGTACTTC.

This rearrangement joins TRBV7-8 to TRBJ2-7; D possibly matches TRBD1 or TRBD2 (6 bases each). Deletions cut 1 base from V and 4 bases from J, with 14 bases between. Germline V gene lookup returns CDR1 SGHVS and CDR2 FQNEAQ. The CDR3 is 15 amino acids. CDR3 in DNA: TGTGCCAGCAGCTTAGGGCAGGAGGGGGAGTACGAGCAGTACGTC. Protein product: CASSLGQEGEYEQYV.

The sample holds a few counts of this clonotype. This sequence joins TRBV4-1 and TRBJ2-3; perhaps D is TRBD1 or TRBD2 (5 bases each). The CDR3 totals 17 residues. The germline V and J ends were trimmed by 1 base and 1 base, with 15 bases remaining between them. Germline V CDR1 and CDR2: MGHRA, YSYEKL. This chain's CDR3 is CASSQGAGAIGTDTQYF. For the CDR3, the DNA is TGCGCCAGCAGCCAAGGGGCCGGGGCTATCGGCACAGATACGCAGTATTTT.

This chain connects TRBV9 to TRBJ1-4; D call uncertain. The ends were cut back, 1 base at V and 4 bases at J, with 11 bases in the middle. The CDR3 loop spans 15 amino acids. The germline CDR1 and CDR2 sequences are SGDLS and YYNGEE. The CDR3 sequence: CASSVQGYGNEKLFF. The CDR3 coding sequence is TGTGCCAGCAGCGTACAAGGGTACGGTAATGAAAAACTGTTTTTT. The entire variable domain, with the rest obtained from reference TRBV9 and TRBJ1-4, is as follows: DSGVTQTPKHLITATGQRVTLRCSPRSGDLSVYWYQQSLDQGLQFLIQYYNGEERAKGNILERFSAQQFPDLHSELNLSSLELGDSALYFCASSVQGYGNEKLFFGSGTQLSVL.

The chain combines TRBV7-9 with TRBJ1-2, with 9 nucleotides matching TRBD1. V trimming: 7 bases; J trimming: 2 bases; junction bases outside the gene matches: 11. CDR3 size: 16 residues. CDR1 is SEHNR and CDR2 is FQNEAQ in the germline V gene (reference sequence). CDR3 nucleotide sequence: TGTGCCAGCACCCCGGGACAGGGCCATGGGAACTATGGCTACACCTTC. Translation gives CASTPGQGHGNYGYTF.

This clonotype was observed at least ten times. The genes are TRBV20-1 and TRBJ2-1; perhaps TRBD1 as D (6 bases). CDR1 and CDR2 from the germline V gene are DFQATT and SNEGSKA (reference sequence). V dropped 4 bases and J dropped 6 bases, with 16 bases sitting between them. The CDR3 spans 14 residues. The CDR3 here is CSAKTPRGFNEQFF. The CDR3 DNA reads TGCAGTGCTAAGACACCCAGGGGTTTCAATGAGCAGTTCTTC.

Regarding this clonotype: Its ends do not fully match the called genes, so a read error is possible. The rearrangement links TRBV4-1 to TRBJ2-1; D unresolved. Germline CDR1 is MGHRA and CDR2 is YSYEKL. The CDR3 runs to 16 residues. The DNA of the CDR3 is TGTGCCAGCAGCCAAGATAGGGTTTCCGGGTACAATGAGCAGTTCTTC. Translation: CASSQDRVSGYNEQFF.

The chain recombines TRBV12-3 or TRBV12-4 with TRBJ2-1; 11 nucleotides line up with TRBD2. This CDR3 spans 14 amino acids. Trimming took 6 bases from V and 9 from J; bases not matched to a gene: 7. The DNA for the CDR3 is TGTGCCAGCAGCATAGCGGGGGGGTCGTCTGAGCAGTTCTTC. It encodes CASSIAGGSSEQFF.